These T cell receptor beta chains were read from a single sample in a study of post-analysis software for immune sequencing data. TCRdb called the PCR reads again in MiXCR, with one record for every CDR3 protein. The data contain hundreds of thousands of distinct CDR3 sequences, about 60% of them singletons. Material for sequencing was blood. Receptors were obtained from a girl aged 2 to 9 with multiple sclerosis. Each CDR3 is given with its conserved first and last residue. The D gene is left open where the match is weak. Clone sizes are given selectively: once, few, many, or a class where the clone is expanded.

few	NA	TRBJ2-3	TRBV7-9	TGTGCCAGCAGCCCCTCGACGGGAGACACAGATACGCAGTATTTT	CASSPSTGDTDTQYF
NA	NA	TRBJ1-5	TRBV12-3/TRBV12-4	TGTGCCAGCAGTTTAACGGGAGCCAATCAGCCCCAGCATTTT	CASSLTGANQPQHF
few	TRBD2	TRBJ2-1	TRBV20-1	TGCAGTGCTAGGGGGTTACTAGCGGGGAGTTACAATGAGCAGTTCTTC	CSARGLLAGSYNEQFF
few	NA	TRBJ2-7	TRBV15	TGTGCCACCAGCAGGGTTAGCTCCTACGAGCAGTACTTC	CATSRVSSYEQYF
NA	NA	TRBJ2-1	TRBV7-9	TGTGCCAGCAGCCCCGTCTCCTACAATGAGCAGTTCTTC	CASSPVSYNEQFF
NA	TRBD1	TRBJ2-1	TRBV12-3/TRBV12-4	TGTGCCAGCAGTTTCGAGGGACAGGCGCCCCATCAGTTCTTC	CASSFEGQAPHQFF
NA	NA	TRBJ1-5	TRBV6-5	TGTGCCAGCAGTTACGTCGAGAATCAGCCCCAGCATTTT	CASSYVENQPQHF
few	NA	TRBJ2-6	TRBV30	TGTGCCTGGAGTGTTGGGGGAACTGGGGCCAACGTCCTGACTTTC	CAWSVGGTGANVLTF
NA	NA	TRBJ2-2	TRBV10-3	TGTGCCATCAGTGGGGGCTTAGCAGCGGCCGGGGAGCTGTTTTTT	CAISGGLAAAGELFF
NA	NA	TRBJ2-1	TRBV20-1	TGCAGTGCTACGAGGACAAACAACGAGCAGTTCTTC	CSATRTNNEQFF
NA	NA	TRBJ1-5	TRBV6-2/TRBV6-3	TGTGCCAGCAGTGGTATGGGGAATCAGCCCCAGCATTTT	CASSGMGNQPQHF